These 2 T cell receptor beta chains share one sample of origin, sequenced in a study of tumor and adjacent non-tumor tissue in lung cancer. A modified ARM-PCR protocol with three rounds of nested PCR amplified TCRbeta. In TCRdb, the multiplex PCR reads were re-called with MiXCR into one record per CDR3 protein. The sample carries approximately 110,000 distinct CDR3 sequences, about 65% recorded once. The template was RNA from unsorted bulk tissue. This non-tumor lung sample came from over 3 cm beyond the tumor edge. The source material was distant non-tumor lung tissue. Receptors were obtained from a man aged 60 to 69 with non-small cell lung cancer.

Only one count was recorded for this clonotype. Given a much more abundant clone one base away, this may be a read error. The genes are TRBV28 and TRBJ2-3, with 8 bases that match TRBD1. Germline V gene sequence: CDR1 MDHEN, CDR2 SYDVKM. There are 15 residues in the CDR3. The CDR3 coding sequence is TGTGTCAGCACCGGACAGGGAAAGCCCGGAGATCCGCAGTATTTT. Its translation is CVSTGQGKPGDPQYF.

Many counts were recorded for this clonotype. V and J are TRBV5-1 and TRBJ2-2, with D possibly being TRBD1 (5 bases). V was clipped by 7 bases and J by 3 bases, with 16 bases between them. CDR1 SGHRS and CDR2 YFSETQ come from the germline V gene. There are 15 residues in the CDR3. In DNA, the CDR3 is TGCGCCAGCTTCCAGGGTGCAGGATACACCGGGGAGCTGTTTTTT. This sequence encodes CASFQGAGYTGELFF. Combining the CDR3 with reference TRBV5-1 and TRBJ2-2 gives the whole variable domain KAGVTQTPRYLIKTRGQQVTLSCSPISGHRSVSWYQQTPGQGLQFLFEYFSETQRNKGNFPGRFSGRQFSNSRSEMNVSTLELGDSALYLCASFQGAGYTGELFFGEGSRLTVL.